The rows below give T cell receptor beta chains drawn from one sample of a study of T-cell reconstitution after alpha-beta-depleted transplantation in children. MiXCR, applied by TCRdb to the PCR reads, yields one record per CDR3 protein. The repertoire includes over 550,000 distinct CDR3 sequences, under 12% of them detected once, and less than 5% sits in the top ten. Material: PBMCs from the stem cell graft donor, obtained from the stem cell graft. The receptors were gathered from a human donor who donated a stem cell graft to a child with acute myeloid leukemia. CDR3s include the opening cysteine and the closing phenylalanine or tryptophan. The order of the fields is V gene, J gene, CDR3 protein.

TRBV20-1	TRBJ2-3	CSVLSGTGEITQYF
TRBV7-9	TRBJ2-7	CASSVSGGSGSYEQYF
TRBV4-3	TRBJ2-2	CASSQDRNLHTGELFF
TRBV29-1	TRBJ2-5	CSVERQTQETQYF
TRBV20-1	TRBJ2-1	CSAALGTAYNEQFF
TRBV12-3/TRBV12-4	TRBJ2-1	CASSPATHNEQFF
TRBV11-2	TRBJ1-4	CASSSGRDRGRSNEKLFF
TRBV7-2	TRBJ2-7	CASSLGGDPSSYEQYF
TRBV29-1	TRBJ2-3	CSGASGPVNTQYF
TRBV14	TRBJ1-3	CASSHRQEGPAIYF
TRBV20-1	TRBJ1-2	CSASIGTDYGYTF
TRBV30	TRBJ1-2	CAWSVQGAHYINYGYTF
TRBV10-3	TRBJ1-4	CAARPTGHNEKLFF
TRBV27	TRBJ2-1	CASSLTGGKEQFF
TRBV20-1	TRBJ2-3	CSARLDGGDTQYF
TRBV12-3/TRBV12-4	TRBJ2-2	CASSWTAGVGTGELFF
TRBV29-1	TRBJ2-7	CSVRTGLGDEQYF
TRBV7-8	TRBJ2-5	CASSLRLGSETQYF
TRBV24-1	TRBJ2-2	CATSDPPGLAGGITGELFF
TRBV7-3	TRBJ2-3	CASSLTRLEHSTSTQYF
TRBV30	TRBJ2-7	CAWSTGPLDEQYF
TRBV29-1	TRBJ2-7	CSVEVIEDREQYF
TRBV12-3/TRBV12-4	TRBJ2-2	CASSTSRRTAGELFF
TRBV21-1	TRBJ2-2	CASSQPGLLTGELFF
TRBV15	TRBJ2-1	CATSRDRSGNEQFF
TRBV7-2	TRBJ2-7	CASSPGTGVFYEQYF
TRBV6-1	TRBJ2-7	CASSVHYTYEQYF
TRBV20-1	TRBJ2-3	CSASFAGPTSTDTQYF
TRBV6-1	TRBJ2-3	CASRGATTLSTDTQYF
TRBV28	TRBJ2-1	CASSVMRTSGWDNEQFF
TRBV7-3	TRBJ1-1	CASSGRANTEAFF
TRBV5-1	TRBJ2-7	CASSYQGQGVYEQYF
TRBV20-1	TRBJ2-3	CSARPTTSGEEDTQYF
TRBV5-5	TRBJ2-1	CASSLRTSGIYNEQFF
TRBV12-3/TRBV12-4	TRBJ2-1	CASSLGGTKGEQFF
TRBV29-1	TRBJ2-3	CSVEVTRGITDTQYF
TRBV14	TRBJ1-3	CASSVRAIGNTIYF
TRBV25-1	TRBJ2-5	CASSEHSGRAEDQYF
TRBV29-1	TRBJ2-3	CSVTLAGRTDTQYF
TRBV21-1	TRBJ2-7	CASSKGGRQYF
TRBV20-1	TRBJ1-5	CSARDRSGRQPQHF
TRBV6-5	TRBJ2-7	CASSSGQVTKYF
TRBV5-1	TRBJ2-2	CASRPGQGLNTGELFF
TRBV7-2	TRBJ1-5	CASSRGRTGNQPQHF
TRBV20-1	TRBJ2-2	CSAPSREREKGPGELFF
TRBV7-3	TRBJ2-1	CASSLTSGGGRNEQFF
TRBV25-1	TRBJ1-1	CASSSTGMNTEAFF
TRBV28	TRBJ2-7	CASSVRRQTYEQYF
TRBV9	TRBJ2-5	CASSVQTQYF
TRBV12-3/TRBV12-4	TRBJ2-2	CASRPGTGTRGELFF
TRBV14	TRBJ2-3	CASSQGGVLSFADTQYF
TRBV4-3	TRBJ2-1	CASSSPGTIDEQFF
TRBV4-1	TRBJ2-3	CASSQVQAGGTDTQYF
TRBV29-1	TRBJ2-2	CSTSDFLGDTGELFF
TRBV5-1	TRBJ1-5	CASSLEQGGQPQHF
TRBV19	TRBJ1-5	CASSDGGPNQPQHF
TRBV6-5	TRBJ2-1	CASSYSWDTANEQFF